This T cell receptor (beta chain) was recovered during a study of cytotoxic CD8 clonotypes in ibrutinib-treated CLL. The data were produced by immunoSEQ multiplex PCR, yet TCRdb's version contains in-frame clones alone and is incomplete. Among over 200,000 clones listed, 79% were seen once. This clone appeared once. Its target is not known. Study-wide findings and caveats: Clonality rose at ibrutinib response and fell back toward baseline at progression. Patients had baseline clonality above age-matched healthy donors, and this clonality moved with circulating CD8+ T-cell counts.

The TCR originated in a human donor with chronic lymphocytic leukemia. Sequenced here: PBMCs, sampled after 12 months of ibrutinib treatment.

The DNA for the CDR3 is TGTGCCAGCAGCTTAGGGGTCCAAGTCACCACAGATACGCAGTATTTT. Its translation: CASSLGVQVTTDTQYF. The V call is TRBV13, the J call TRBJ2-3; D is ambiguous. The CDR3 consists of 16 residues. The V gene lost 0 bases and the J gene lost 2 bases, with 12 bases spanning the gap. Germline values: CDR1 PRHDT, CDR2 FYEKMQ (reference sequence).